This T cell receptor (beta chain) was profiled in a study of blood T cell repertoires in COVID-19. Across the whole study: Italy, Spain and the United States were the sources of the convalescent and acute COVID-19 samples. From T cells, B-cell-depleted T cells, or PBMCs came the material, which was cDNA or gDNA.

One Seattle source followed patients from active infection through their disease course. In the original analysis: Counts of nucleated cells, estimated from reference gene primer amplification, were obtained. Method: immunoSEQ multiplex PCR; TCRdb's copy keeps in-frame clones and lacks some. Clone size and the V and J calls come from that table; the DNA yielded D and trimming. The sample records about 500,000 clones, less than 90% being singletons. The V gene's germline CDR1 is GTSNPN and CDR2 SVGIG (reference sequence). The CDR3 consists of 12 residues. Trimming removed 8 bases from V and 6 bases from J; junction bases left unmatched: 2.

Sequencing was carried out using peripheral blood. This TCR came from a woman aged 45 to 65 with COVID-19, enrolled during active disease. V gene TRBV30 combines with J gene TRBJ1-4, with 11 nucleotides matching TRBD1. The CDR3 sequence: CAGDRGDEKLFF. Written as DNA, the CDR3 is TGTGCCGGGGACAGGGGGGATGAAAAACTGTTTTTT.